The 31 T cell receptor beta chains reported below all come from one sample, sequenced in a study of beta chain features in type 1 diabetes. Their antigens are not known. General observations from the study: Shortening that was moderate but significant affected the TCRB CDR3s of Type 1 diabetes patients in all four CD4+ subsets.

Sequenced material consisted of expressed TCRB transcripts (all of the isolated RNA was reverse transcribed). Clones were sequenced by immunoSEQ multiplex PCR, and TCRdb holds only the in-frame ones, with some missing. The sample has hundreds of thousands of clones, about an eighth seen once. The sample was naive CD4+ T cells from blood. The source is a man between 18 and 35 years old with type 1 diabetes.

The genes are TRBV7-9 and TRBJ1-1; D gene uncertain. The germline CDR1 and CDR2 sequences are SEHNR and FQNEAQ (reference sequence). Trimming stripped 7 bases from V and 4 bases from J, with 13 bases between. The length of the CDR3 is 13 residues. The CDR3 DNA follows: TGTGCCAGCACTACCCAACGGGGCACTGAAGCTTTCTTT. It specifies CASTTQRGTEAFF.

The CDR3: CASTGDNYGYTF. For the CDR3, the DNA is TGTGCCAGCACGGGCGATAACTATGGCTACACCTTC. The chain recombines TRBV2 with TRBJ1-2; D is unresolved. In germline, CDR1 is SNHLY, CDR2 FYNNEI. V lost 7 bases, J lost 1 base, and 7 bases lay in between. This CDR3 contains 12 residues.

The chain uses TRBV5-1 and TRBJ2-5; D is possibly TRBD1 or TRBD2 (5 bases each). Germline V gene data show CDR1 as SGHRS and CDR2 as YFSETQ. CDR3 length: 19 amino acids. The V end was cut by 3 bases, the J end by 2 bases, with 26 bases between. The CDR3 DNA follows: TGCGCCAGCAGCTCAAGACGAGACAGACTAAGCACAAATCAAGAGACCCAGTACTTC. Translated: CASSSRRDRLSTNQETQYF.

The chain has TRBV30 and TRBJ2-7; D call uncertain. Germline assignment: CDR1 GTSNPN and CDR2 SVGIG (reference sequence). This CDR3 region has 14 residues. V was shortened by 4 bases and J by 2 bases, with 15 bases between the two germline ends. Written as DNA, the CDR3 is TGTGCCTGGACGGCGGACGTCTACCCCTACGAGCAGTACTTC. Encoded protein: CAWTADVYPYEQYF.

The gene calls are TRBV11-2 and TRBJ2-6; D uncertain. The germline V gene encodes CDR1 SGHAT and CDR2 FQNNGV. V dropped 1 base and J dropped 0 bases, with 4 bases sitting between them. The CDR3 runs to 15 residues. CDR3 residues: CASSLGGSGANVLTF. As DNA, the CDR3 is TGTGCCAGCAGCTTAGGAGGCTCTGGGGCCAACGTCCTGACTTTC.

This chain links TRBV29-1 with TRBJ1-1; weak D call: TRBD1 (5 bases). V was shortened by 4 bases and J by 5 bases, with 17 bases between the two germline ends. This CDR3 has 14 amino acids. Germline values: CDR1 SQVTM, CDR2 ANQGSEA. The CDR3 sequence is CSVVQGPGQTEAFF. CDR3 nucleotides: TGCAGCGTTGTCCAGGGTCCGGGTCAGACTGAAGCTTTCTTT.

The CDR3 nucleotides are TGCAGCGTTTACCCCGCGGGAGCCCACGAGCAGTACTTC. It translates to CSVYPAGAHEQYF. The chain is built from TRBV29-1 and TRBJ2-7; 7 positions agree with TRBD2. V lost 5 bases to trimming and J lost 5 bases; unmatched junction nucleotides: 9. The germline V gene encodes CDR1 SQVTM and CDR2 ANQGSEA. The CDR3 covers 13 residues.

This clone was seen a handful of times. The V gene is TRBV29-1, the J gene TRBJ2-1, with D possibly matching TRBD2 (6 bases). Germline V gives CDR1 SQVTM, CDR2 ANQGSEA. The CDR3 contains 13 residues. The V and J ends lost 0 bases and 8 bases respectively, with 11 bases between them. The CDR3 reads CSVEENGGDEQFF. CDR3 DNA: TGCAGCGTTGAAGAAAATGGAGGGGATGAGCAGTTCTTC.

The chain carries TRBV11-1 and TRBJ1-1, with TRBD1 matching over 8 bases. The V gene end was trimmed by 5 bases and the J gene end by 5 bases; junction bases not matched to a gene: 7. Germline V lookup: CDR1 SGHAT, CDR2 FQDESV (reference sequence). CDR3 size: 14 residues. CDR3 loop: CASSAGQGGTEAFF. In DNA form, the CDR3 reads TGTGCCAGCAGCGCCGGACAGGGTGGAACTGAAGCTTTCTTT.

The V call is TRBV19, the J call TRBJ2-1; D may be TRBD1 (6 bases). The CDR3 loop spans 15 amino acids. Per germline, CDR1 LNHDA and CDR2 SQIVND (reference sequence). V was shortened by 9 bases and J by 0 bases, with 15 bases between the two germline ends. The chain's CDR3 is CASSAGTSSYNEQFF. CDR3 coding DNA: TGTGCCAGCAGCGCCGGGACATCCTCCTACAATGAGCAGTTCTTC. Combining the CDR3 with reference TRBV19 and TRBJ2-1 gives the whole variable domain DGGITQSPKYLFRKEGQNVTLSCEQNLNHDAMYWYRQDPGQGLRLIYYSQIVNDFQKGDIAEGYSVSREKKESFPLTVTSAQKNPTAFYLCASSAGTSSYNEQFFGPGTRLTVL.

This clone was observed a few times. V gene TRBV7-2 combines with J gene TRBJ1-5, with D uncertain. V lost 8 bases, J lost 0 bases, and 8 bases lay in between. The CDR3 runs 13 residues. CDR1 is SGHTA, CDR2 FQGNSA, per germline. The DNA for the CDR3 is TGTGCCAGCGGTAGCTTTAGCAATCAGCCCCAGCATTTT. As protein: CASGSFSNQPQHF.

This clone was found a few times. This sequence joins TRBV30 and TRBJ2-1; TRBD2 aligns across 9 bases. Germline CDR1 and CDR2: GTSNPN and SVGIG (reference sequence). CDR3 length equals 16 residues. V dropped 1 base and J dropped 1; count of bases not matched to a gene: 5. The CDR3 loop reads CAWSGPTSGSYNEQFF. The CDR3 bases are TGTGCCTGGAGTGGCCCCACTAGCGGGTCCTACAATGAGCAGTTCTTC.

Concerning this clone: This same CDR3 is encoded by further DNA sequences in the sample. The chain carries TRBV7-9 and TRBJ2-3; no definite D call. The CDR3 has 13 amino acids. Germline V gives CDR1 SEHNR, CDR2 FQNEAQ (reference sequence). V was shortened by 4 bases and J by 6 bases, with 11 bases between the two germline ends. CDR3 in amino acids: CASSSSGLDTQYF. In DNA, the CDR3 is TGTGCCAGCAGCTCCTCCGGGTTGGATACGCAGTATTTT.

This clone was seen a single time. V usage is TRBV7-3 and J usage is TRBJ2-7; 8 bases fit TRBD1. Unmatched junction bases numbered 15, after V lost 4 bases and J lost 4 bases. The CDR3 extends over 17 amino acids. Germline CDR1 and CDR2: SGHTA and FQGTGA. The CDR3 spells CASSSRQVDRDPYEQYF. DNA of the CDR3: TGTGCCAGCAGCTCCCGACAAGTGGACAGGGATCCTTACGAGCAGTACTTC.

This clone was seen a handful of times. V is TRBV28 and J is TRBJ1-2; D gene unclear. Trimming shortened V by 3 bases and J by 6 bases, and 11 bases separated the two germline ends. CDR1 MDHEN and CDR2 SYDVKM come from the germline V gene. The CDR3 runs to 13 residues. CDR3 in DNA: TGTGCCAGCAGTTTCGGGGTGAGAGATGGCTACACCTTC. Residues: CASSFGVRDGYTF.

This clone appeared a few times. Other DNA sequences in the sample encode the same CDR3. The CDR3 loop reads CASSLDGQPQHF. In DNA form, the CDR3 reads TGTGCCAGCAGCTTAGATGGGCAGCCCCAGCATTTT. The V gene is TRBV7-2, the J gene TRBJ1-5; D not certain. The CDR3 runs to 12 residues. Germline CDR1 and CDR2: SGHTA and FQGNSA. V lost 1 base and J lost 7, with 5 bases in between.

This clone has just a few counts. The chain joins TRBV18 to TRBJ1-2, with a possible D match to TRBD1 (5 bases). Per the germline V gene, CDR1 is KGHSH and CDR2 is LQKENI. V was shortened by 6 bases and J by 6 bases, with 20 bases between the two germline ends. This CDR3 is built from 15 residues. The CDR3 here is CASSRPQGAWDGYTF. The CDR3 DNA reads TGTGCCAGCTCCCGGCCCCAAGGGGCATGGGATGGCTACACCTTC.

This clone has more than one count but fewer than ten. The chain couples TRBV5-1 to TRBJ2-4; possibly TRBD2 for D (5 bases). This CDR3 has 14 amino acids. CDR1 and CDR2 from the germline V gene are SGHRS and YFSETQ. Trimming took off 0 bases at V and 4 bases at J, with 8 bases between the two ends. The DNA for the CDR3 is TGCGCCAGCAGCTTGGGATCGGGAAAAAACATTCAGTACTTC. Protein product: CASSLGSGKNIQYF.

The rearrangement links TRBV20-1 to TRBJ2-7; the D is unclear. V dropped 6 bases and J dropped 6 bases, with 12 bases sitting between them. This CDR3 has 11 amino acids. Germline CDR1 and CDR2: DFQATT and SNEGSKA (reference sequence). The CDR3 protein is CSATRSFEQYF. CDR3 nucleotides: TGCAGTGCCACCAGAAGTTTCGAGCAGTACTTC.

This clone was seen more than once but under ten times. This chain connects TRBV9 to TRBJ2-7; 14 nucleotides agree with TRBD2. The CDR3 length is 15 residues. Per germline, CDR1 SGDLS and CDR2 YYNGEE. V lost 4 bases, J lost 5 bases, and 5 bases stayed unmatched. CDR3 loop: CASSMGLAGDDEQYF. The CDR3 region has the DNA TGTGCCAGCAGCATGGGACTAGCGGGAGATGACGAGCAGTACTTC. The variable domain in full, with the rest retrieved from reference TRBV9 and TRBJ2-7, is DSGVTQTPKHLITATGQRVTLRCSPRSGDLSVYWYQQSLDQGLQFLIQYYNGEERAKGNILERFSAQQFPDLHSELNLSSLELGDSALYFCASSMGLAGDDEQYFGPGTRLTVT.

The CDR3 is CASSSISGNTEAFF. CDR3 coding DNA: TGTGCCAGCAGCTCGATCTCGGGGAACACTGAAGCTTTCTTT. The chain carries TRBV7-9 and TRBJ1-1; D is unclear. The ends were cut back, 4 bases at V and 1 base at J, with 10 bases in the middle. This CDR3 spans 14 amino acids. CDR1 and CDR2 (germline): SEHNR, FQNEAQ (reference sequence).

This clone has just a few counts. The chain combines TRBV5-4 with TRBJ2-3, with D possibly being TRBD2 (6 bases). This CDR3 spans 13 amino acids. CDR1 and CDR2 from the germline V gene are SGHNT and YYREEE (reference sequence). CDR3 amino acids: CVSRRASTDTQYF. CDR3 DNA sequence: TGTGTCAGTAGGAGGGCAAGCACAGATACGCAGTATTTT.

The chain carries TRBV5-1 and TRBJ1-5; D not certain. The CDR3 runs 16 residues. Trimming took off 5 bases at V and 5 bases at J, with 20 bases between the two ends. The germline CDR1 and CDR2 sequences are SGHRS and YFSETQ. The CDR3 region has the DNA TGCGCCAGCAGTTTAGATCCTCGAGGGCCGGATCAGCCCCAGCATTTT. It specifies CASSLDPRGPDQPQHF.

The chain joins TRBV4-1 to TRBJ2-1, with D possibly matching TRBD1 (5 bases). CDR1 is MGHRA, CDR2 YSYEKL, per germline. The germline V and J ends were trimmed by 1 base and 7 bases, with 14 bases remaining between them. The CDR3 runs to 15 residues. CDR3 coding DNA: TGCGCCAGCAGCCAAGCCCGCCAGGGCTTTAATGAGCAGTTCTTC. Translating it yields CASSQARQGFNEQFF.

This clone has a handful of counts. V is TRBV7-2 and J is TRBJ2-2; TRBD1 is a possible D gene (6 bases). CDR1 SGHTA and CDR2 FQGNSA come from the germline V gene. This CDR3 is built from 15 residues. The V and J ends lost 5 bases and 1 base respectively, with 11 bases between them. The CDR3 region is CASSPDRRNTGELFF. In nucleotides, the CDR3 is TGTGCCAGCAGCCCCGACAGGCGGAACACCGGGGAGCTGTTTTTT. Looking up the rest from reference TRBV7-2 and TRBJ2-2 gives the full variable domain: GAGVSQSPSNKVTEKGKDVELRCDPISGHTALYWYRQSLGQGLEFLIYFQGNSAPDKSGLPSDRFSAERTGGSVSTLTIQRTQQEDSAVYLCASSPDRRNTGELFFGEGSRLTVL.

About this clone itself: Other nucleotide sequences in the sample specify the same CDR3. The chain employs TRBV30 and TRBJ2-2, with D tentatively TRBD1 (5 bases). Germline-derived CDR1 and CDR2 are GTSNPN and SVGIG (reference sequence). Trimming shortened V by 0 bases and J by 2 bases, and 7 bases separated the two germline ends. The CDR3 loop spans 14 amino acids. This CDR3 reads CAWSVGPNTGELFF. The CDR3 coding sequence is TGTGCCTGGAGTGTGGGGCCTAACACCGGGGAGCTGTTTTTT.

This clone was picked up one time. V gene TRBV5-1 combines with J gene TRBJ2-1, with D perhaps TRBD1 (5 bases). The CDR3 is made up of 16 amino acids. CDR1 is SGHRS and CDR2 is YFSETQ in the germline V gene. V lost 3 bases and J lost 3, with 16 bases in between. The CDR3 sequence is CASSSEGAFSYNEQFF. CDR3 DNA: TGCGCCAGCAGCTCCGAAGGGGCATTCAGCTACAATGAGCAGTTCTTC. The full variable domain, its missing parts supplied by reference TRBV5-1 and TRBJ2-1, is KAGVTQTPRYLIKTRGQQVTLSCSPISGHRSVSWYQQTPGQGLQFLFEYFSETQRNKGNFPGRFSGRQFSNSRSEMNVSTLELGDSALYLCASSSEGAFSYNEQFFGPGTRLTVL.

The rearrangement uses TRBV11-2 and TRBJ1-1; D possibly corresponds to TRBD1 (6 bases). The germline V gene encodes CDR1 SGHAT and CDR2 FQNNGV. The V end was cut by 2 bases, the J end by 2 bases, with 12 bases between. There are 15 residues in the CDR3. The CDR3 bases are TGTGCCAGCAGCTTACTTCCAGGGGCAAACACTGAAGCTTTCTTT. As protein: CASSLLPGANTEAFF.

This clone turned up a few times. DNA for the CDR3: TGCAGCGTTGGATCGGAGGATTGGGACTACAATGAGCAGTTCTTC. Translated: CSVGSEDWDYNEQFF. This chain joins TRBV29-1 and TRBJ2-1; a possible D gene is TRBD2 (5 bases). CDR3 length equals 15 residues. V was pared by 4 bases and J by 3 bases, with 16 bases between. Per germline, CDR1 SQVTM and CDR2 ANQGSEA.

The CDR3 reads CSVVRGTYEQYF. The CDR3 DNA reads TGCAGCGTTGTTCGGGGTACCTACGAGCAGTACTTC. This sequence joins TRBV29-1 and TRBJ2-5; a weak D match, TRBD2 (5 bases). The J call may be mistaken, given a closer DNA end match to TRBJ2-7. The germline V gene encodes CDR1 SQVTM and CDR2 ANQGSEA. The CDR3 is 12 residues long.

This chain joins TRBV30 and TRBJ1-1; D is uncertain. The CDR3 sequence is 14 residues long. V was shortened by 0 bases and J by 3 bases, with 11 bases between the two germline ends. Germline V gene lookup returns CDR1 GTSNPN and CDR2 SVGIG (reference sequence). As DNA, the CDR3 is TGTGCCTGGAGTGTGACCGGTCAGGACACTGAAGCTTTCTTT. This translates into CAWSVTGQDTEAFF.